This TCR beta chain was profiled in a study of cytomegalovirus exposure and HLA in healthy donors. Per germline, CDR1 SGDLS and CDR2 YYNGEE. The length of the CDR3 is 13 residues. Deletions cut 5 bases from V and 8 bases from J, with 14 bases between. Profiled with immunoSEQ multiplex PCR; TCRdb holds only in-frame clones, not every one. Of tens of thousands of clones listed, roughly 95% are singletons. This chain joins TRBV9 and TRBJ2-1, with D unresolved. The sequenced sample was PBMCs. The TCR was taken from a woman aged 18 to 35 in good health and CMV-seronegative. As DNA, the CDR3 is TGTGCCAGCAGTGCCGTCCCCCGGGATGAGCAGTTCTTC. It codes for CASSAVPRDEQFF.